This is a list of T cell receptor beta chains from one sample in a study of response to subunit inactivated influenza vaccine. TCRdb re-analysed the RT-PCR reads in MiXCR, keeping a single row per CDR3 protein. The table shows hundreds of thousands of distinct CDR3 sequences, with approximately 17% occurring only once. Sequences were derived from PBMCs from blood, sampled around 5 days after vaccination. These receptors were collected from a man aged 50 to 60 who received an inactivated influenza vaccine. Each CDR3 is given with its conserved first and last residue. Fields, in order: J gene, D gene, clone size, CDR3 length, V gene, CDR3 DNA, CDR3 protein. A D gene is named only where the DNA matches it firmly. A clone size is listed for some rows: how often the clone was seen (once, few, many), or a class if it is expanded.

TRBJ1-5	-	few	16	TRBV27	TGTGCCAGCAGTTTATCGGGGGATAGGGGCAATCAGCCCCAGCATTTT	CASSLSGDRGNQPQHF
TRBJ2-7	TRBD2	few	14	TRBV6-2/TRBV6-3	TGTGCCAGCAGGCTACTAGCGGGCACCTACGAGCAGTACTTC	CASRLLAGTYEQYF
TRBJ2-7	TRBD2	few	13	TRBV5-6	TGTGCCAGCAGATACCAAGCGGGGTATGAGCAGTACTTC	CASRYQAGYEQYF
TRBJ2-5	TRBD2	-	15	TRBV20-1	TGCAGTGCGACAAGAGGAACGGGGGGGCTGCGGACCCAGTACTTC	CSATRGTGGLRTQYF
TRBJ2-3	TRBD1	-	16	TRBV3-1	TGTGCCAGCAGCCAAGCTGGGACAGGGCCCCAGGATACGCAGTATTTT	CASSQAGTGPQDTQYF
TRBJ1-2	-	few	15	TRBV7-2	TGTGCCAGCAGCTTACGCAGCCTTTCCCACTATGGCTACACCTTC	CASSLRSLSHYGYTF
TRBJ2-7	-	-	15	TRBV7-9	TGTGCCAGCAGCCAAACCGGGGGCTTTCTAGGGGAGCAGTACTTC	CASSQTGGFLGEQYF
TRBJ2-3	TRBD1	few	16	TRBV24-1	TGTGCCACCAGTGATTTACCGGGACAGGGCCCAGATACGCAGTATTTT	CATSDLPGQGPDTQYF
TRBJ2-1	-	many	11	TRBV5-6	TGTGCCAGCAGCTTGGCGGATGAGCAGTTCTTC	CASSLADEQFF
TRBJ2-5	TRBD2	-	16	TRBV7-2	TGTGCCAGCAGCTTAAATAGCGGGGGGGCCAGAGAGACCCAGTACTTC	CASSLNSGGARETQYF
TRBJ2-1	TRBD2	few	17	TRBV20-1	TGCAGTGCTAGTGGAACCGGGGGGGCATCATCCTACAATGAGCAGTTCTTC	CSASGTGGASSYNEQFF
TRBJ1-2	-	-	13	TRBV3-1	TGTGCCAGCAGCCAAGCCGGTACTAATGGCTACACCTTC	CASSQAGTNGYTF
TRBJ2-7	TRBD2	-	16	TRBV20-1	TGCAGTGCTCAGGGACTAGCGGGGGGTTACAGCCACGAGCAGTACTTC	CSAQGLAGGYSHEQYF
TRBJ1-1	-	few	15	TRBV7-2	TGTGCCAGCAGCCCCGAGATTCTAGCGAACACTGAAGCTTTCTTT	CASSPEILANTEAFF
TRBJ2-1	TRBD2	many	14	TRBV6-4	TGTGCCAGCAGTGGAGGCGGGAGTATCAATGAGCAGTTCTTC	CASSGGGSINEQFF
TRBJ2-5	-	few	15	TRBV20-1	TGCAGTGCTAGACCATCCGGGACGGGGAAAGAGACCCAGTACTTC	CSARPSGTGKETQYF
TRBJ2-7	-	-	14	TRBV28	TGTGCCAGCAGCGTCACAGGGTTGTCCTACGAGCAGTACTTC	CASSVTGLSYEQYF
TRBJ2-5	-	-	13	TRBV29-1	TGCAGCGTTGGGGCAGGACTCAGGGAGACCCAGTACTTC	CSVGAGLRETQYF
TRBJ2-7	-	-	16	TRBV12-3/TRBV12-4	TGTGCCAGCAGTTTTGCCCCCGGACAGCCGACCTACGAGCAGTACTTC	CASSFAPGQPTYEQYF
TRBJ2-3	-	few	15	TRBV7-8	TGTGCCAGCAGTTTCCTAGTTGGAGGGTCAGATACGCAGTATTTT	CASSFLVGGSDTQYF
TRBJ1-3	TRBD1	-	12	TRBV12-3/TRBV12-4	TGTGCCAGCAGTCAGACAGGGGGGTTCCTATATTTT	CASSQTGGFLYF
TRBJ2-2	-	many	14	TRBV6-2/TRBV6-3	TGTGCCAGCAGTCTAACAGCGAACACCGGGGAGCTGTTTTTT	CASSLTANTGELFF
TRBJ2-1	TRBD2	few	17	TRBV4-3	TGCGCCAGCAGCCAGTACACTAGCGGGAGTGTAGACAATGAGCAGTTCTTC	CASSQYTSGSVDNEQFF
TRBJ2-7	-	few	15	TRBV5-4	TGTGCCAGCAGCTTGGATGGGACGGGAGCTGACGAGCAGTACTTC	CASSLDGTGADEQYF